The rows below give T cell receptor beta chains drawn from one sample of a study of cytomegalovirus exposure and HLA in healthy donors. The protocol was immunoSEQ multiplex PCR, while the TCRdb copy is restricted to in-frame clones and leaves out a portion. The table lists about 160,000 clones, approximately 76% of them singletons. Material: PBMCs. All receptors derive from a female donor in good health and CMV-seronegative. Both conserved end residues are part of each CDR3. D genes are given only for firm matches. Only part of the rows carry a size: once, few, many, or a class if the clone is expanded.

>TRBJ2-7|NA|TRBV19|TRBD2
TGTGCCAGTAGTATAGGAAGCGGGAGCTCCTACGAGCAGTACTTC
CASSIGSGSSYEQYF
>TRBJ1-2|few|TRBV11-2|TRBD1
TGTGCCAGCAGCTCCCCCTTGGACAGGGGGCTAAGTTATGGCTACACCTTC
CASSSPLDRGLSYGYTF
>TRBJ2-1|NA|TRBV7-9|NA
TGTTCCAGCTCCCCCCCGGTTCCCTTCGAGTACAATGAGCAGTTCTTC
CSSSPPVPFEYNEQFF
>TRBJ1-1|NA|TRBV30|NA
TGTGCAGGGGCAGCCATGAACACTGAAGCTTTCTTT
CAGAAMNTEAFF
>TRBJ1-2|NA|TRBV28|NA
TGTGCCAGCAGTTCGGTCTATGGCTACACCTTC
CASSSVYGYTF
>TRBJ2-2|NA|TRBV28|NA
TGTGCCAGCAGTTTAGCGGGCTTGAACACCGGGGAGCTGTTTTTT
CASSLAGLNTGELFF
>TRBJ2-7|NA|TRBV7-9|NA
TGTGCCAGCAGCCCCGGTTGGGCCCAAAGGGAGCAGTACTTC
CASSPGWAQREQYF
>TRBJ2-5|NA|TRBV25-1|NA
TGTGCCAGCAGTGAATCGAGCTTGGGGGCTCCAGAGACCCAGTACTTC
CASSESSLGAPETQYF
>TRBJ1-3|NA|TRBV5-1|NA
TGCGCCAGCAGCTTGTCATCGTTGGCTGCTGGAAACACCATATATTTT
CASSLSSLAAGNTIYF
>TRBJ2-7|NA|TRBV11-2|NA
TGTGCCAGCAGCTTTACAGGGACCTACGAGCAGTACTTC
CASSFTGTYEQYF
>TRBJ2-1|few|TRBV5-6|NA
TGTGCCAGCAGCTTTATAGCGTTGGACTACAATGAGCAGTTCTTC
CASSFIALDYNEQFF
>TRBJ1-1|NA|TRBV11-2|NA
TGTGCCAGCAGCTTCGGGGGGACTGAAGCTTTCTTT
CASSFGGTEAFF
>TRBJ2-4|NA|TRBV5-4|TRBD1
TGTGCCAGCGCTCCGGGACAGGGAAAGAATCAGTACTTC
CASAPGQGKNQYF
>TRBJ1-5|NA|TRBV19|TRBD1
TGTGCCAGTAGTCGAGGAAACAGGGGAAATCAGCCCCAGCATTTT
CASSRGNRGNQPQHF
>TRBJ2-4|few|TRBV10-3|TRBD2
TGTGCCATCGGAACCGCGGGGGGTCAGTCCAAAAACATTCAGTACTTC
CAIGTAGGQSKNIQYF
>TRBJ2-5|NA|TRBV5-5|NA
TGTGCCAGCAGCTTGGACCTTCCAGGACTGCTGTTTCAAGAGACCCAGTACTTC
CASSLDLPGLLFQETQYF
>TRBJ2-7|once|TRBV11-1|NA
TGTGCCAGTGCAGGGACTGCCTCCTACGAGCAGTACTTC
CASAGTASYEQYF
>TRBJ1-5|NA|TRBV2|NA
TGTGCCAGCAGTGAAGGGGGAGGAGGTAGTCAGCCCCAGCATTTT
CASSEGGGGSQPQHF
>TRBJ2-5|NA|TRBV7-9|NA
TGTGCCAGCAGCTTAGAACTAGCCAATTGGGCCCAGTACTTC
CASSLELANWAQYF
>TRBJ2-2|NA|TRBV2|TRBD1
TGTGCCAGCAGTGGGACAGGGGCGTTAACCGGGGAGCCGTTTTTT
CASSGTGALTGEPFF
>TRBJ2-3|once|TRBV29-1|TRBD2
TGCAGCTGGGGCGGGACTAGCGGGGAAAACACAGATACGCAGTATTTT
CSWGGTSGENTDTQYF
>TRBJ2-7|NA|TRBV9|NA
TGTGCCAGCAGCGCCCATAGCGGTCGGTACTCCTACGAGCAGTACTTC
CASSAHSGRYSYEQYF
>TRBJ2-7|NA|TRBV5-1|NA
TGCGCCAGCAGCGGGACAACGGACGGCTACGAGCAGTACTTC
CASSGTTDGYEQYF
>TRBJ2-1|NA|TRBV7-7|NA
TGTGCCAGCAGCTTAGAGCCGGTGAGCTCCTACAATGAGCAGTTCTTC
CASSLEPVSSYNEQFF
>TRBJ2-3|NA|TRBV14|TRBD2
TGTGCCAGCAGAAGGCGCGCTAGCGGGGTCTTCGATACGCAGTATTTT
CASRRRASGVFDTQYF
>TRBJ2-2|NA|TRBV7-9|NA
TGTGCCAGCAGCTTGCACGAGGGACATAACACCGGGGAGCTGTTTTTT
CASSLHEGHNTGELFF